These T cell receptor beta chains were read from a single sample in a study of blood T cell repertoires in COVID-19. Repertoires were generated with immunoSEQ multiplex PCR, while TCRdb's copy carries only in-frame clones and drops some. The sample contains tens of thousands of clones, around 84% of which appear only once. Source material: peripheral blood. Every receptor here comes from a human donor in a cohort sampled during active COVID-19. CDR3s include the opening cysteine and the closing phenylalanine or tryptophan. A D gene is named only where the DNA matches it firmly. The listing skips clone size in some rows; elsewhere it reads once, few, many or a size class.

TGTGCCAGCAGCTTTATCGGGGGGATTGAGCAGTTCTTC,CASSFIGGIEQFF,TRBJ2-1,TRBV7-9,NA,TRBD2
TGTGCCAGCAGTCCCTCGTTAACCTACGAGCAGTACTTC,CASSPSLTYEQYF,TRBJ2-7,TRBV6-5,NA,NA
TGTGCCAGCAGCCAACAGGCAAACTATGGCTACACCTTC,CASSQQANYGYTF,TRBJ1-2,TRBV7-2,NA,NA
TGTGCCAGCAGCCGGAGGGGCTCAGAAGTATTAGAGCAGTACTTC,CASSRRGSEVLEQYF,TRBJ2-7,TRBV7-2,NA,NA
TGTGCCAGCAGCACCCCGGGGCGGGGGGGCCTTATACAGTACTTC,CASSTPGRGGLIQYF,TRBJ2-7,TRBV5-4,few,TRBD2
TGCGCCAGCAGCAACTCACAGGGGGTCTATGGCTACACCTTC,CASSNSQGVYGYTF,TRBJ1-2,TRBV5-1,NA,TRBD1
TGCGCCAGCAGCCCTGGACAGGGCGGTTTCGAGCAGTACTTC,CASSPGQGGFEQYF,TRBJ2-7,TRBV4-3,NA,TRBD1
TGTGCCAGCAGAGACCAGGCGTACGAGCAGTACTTC,CASRDQAYEQYF,TRBJ2-7,TRBV12-3/TRBV12-4,NA,NA
TGTGCCAGCAGTCCCGGGACAGGTCTTTCCGCGAACACCGGGGAGCTGTTTTTT,CASSPGTGLSANTGELFF,TRBJ2-2,TRBV7-9,NA,TRBD1
TGTGCCAGCAGTCCAGGGGTTAACACTGAAGCTTTCTTT,CASSPGVNTEAFF,TRBJ1-1,TRBV28,NA,NA
TGTGCCAGCAGCCGCGGTAGCACAGATACGCAGTATTTT,CASSRGSTDTQYF,TRBJ2-3,TRBV3-1/TRBV3-2,NA,NA
TGTGCCTGGAGTGTAATAGCGGGGACGAGGACCCAGTACTTC,CAWSVIAGTRTQYF,TRBJ2-5,TRBV30,few,TRBD2
TGTGCCACTCGCCCAGCGGGAGCCTACGAGCAGTACTTC,CATRPAGAYEQYF,TRBJ2-7,TRBV28,NA,TRBD2
TGTGCCAGCAGCATCCCAGGAGGTCCAAGCTACACCTTC,CASSIPGGPSYTF,TRBJ1-2,TRBV16,NA,NA
TGTGCCACCAGTGACCATACAGGAAACCAAGAGACCCAGTACTTC,CATSDHTGNQETQYF,TRBJ2-5,TRBV24-1,NA,NA
TGTGCCAGCTCACCGGGACAGGGGGCGTTCGGGGAGCTGTTTTTT,CASSPGQGAFGELFF,TRBJ2-2,TRBV19,NA,TRBD1
TGTGCCAGCAGCCCTGGAGGGAGCGCGAACACCGGGGAGCTGTTTTTT,CASSPGGSANTGELFF,TRBJ2-2,TRBV9,NA,NA
TGTGCCAGCAGGACAGGGAACACCATATATTTT,CASRTGNTIYF,TRBJ1-3,TRBV6-5,NA,TRBD1
TGTGCCAGCAGTTACAGGATTAGCGGGAGGTACGAGCAGTACTTC,CASSYRISGRYEQYF,TRBJ2-7,TRBV6-5,once,TRBD2
TGTGCCAGCAGTGTCGGGGGCACCGGGGAGCTGTTTTTT,CASSVGGTGELFF,TRBJ2-2,TRBV25-1,NA,NA
TGTGCCAGCAGCAAGCATATAGCGGGAGATCCCTACGAGCAGTACTTC,CASSKHIAGDPYEQYF,TRBJ2-7,TRBV11-2,NA,TRBD2
TGTGCCTGGGACTCGGGACAGGGGGCGCCCGGCTACACCTTC,CAWDSGQGAPGYTF,TRBJ1-2,TRBV30,few,TRBD1
TGTGCCAGCAGCGTAGCGGACATCAACTACGAGCAGTACTTC,CASSVADINYEQYF,TRBJ2-7,TRBV9,NA,NA
TGTGCCAGCAGCCCCCCTAGCGGGCGAGGAGAGCAGTACTTC,CASSPPSGRGEQYF,TRBJ2-7,TRBV7-2,NA,TRBD2
TGTGCCAGCAGTTTATGGCGGGGGAACTATGGCTACACCTTC,CASSLWRGNYGYTF,TRBJ1-2,TRBV28,NA,NA
TGTGCCAGCTCCCGCCTACCGGGGGCGACTAGCGGGGGTACCGGGGAGCTGTTTTTT,CASSRLPGATSGGTGELFF,TRBJ2-2,TRBV18,NA,TRBD2
TGTGCCAGCAGCTTATTTGAGGCGGGGGCCTACAATGAGCAGTTCTTC,CASSLFEAGAYNEQFF,TRBJ2-1,TRBV5-6,NA,TRBD2
TGTGCCAGCAGTACATGGGCTAGCGGGGTTGTCATCGGCAATGAGCAGTTCTTC,CASSTWASGVVIGNEQFF,TRBJ2-1,TRBV6-2/TRBV6-3,NA,TRBD2
TGTGCCAGCAGTTATCTGTTAAGCTCGAGCAATCAGCCCCAGCATTTT,CASSYLLSSSNQPQHF,TRBJ1-5,TRBV6-2/TRBV6-3,NA,NA